The text below deals with one TCR beta chain. As yet, its antigen is unknown. Libraries were prepared by immunoSEQ multiplex PCR; TCRdb keeps only in-frame clonotypes and omits some of them. The sample lists around 9,900 clones, 65% to 85% seen once, with roughly 9.8% in the top ten. The sample is drawn from a study of tumor-infiltrating lymphocytes in localized non-small cell lung cancer. Study-level background: Resected tumor was paired with non-adjacent uninvolved lung from the same patient.

The CDR3 has 15 residues. The V end lost 9 bases, the J end lost 5 bases, and 19 bases lay between the germline ends. CDR1 and CDR2 from the germline V gene are SNHLY and FYNNEI. Findings and limits, study-wide: TCR sequencing covered a subset of patients with enough tissue.

The sample comprised uninvolved lung tissue not adjacent to the tumor. The source of this sequence is a human donor with non-small cell lung cancer. The chain links TRBV2 to TRBJ2-2; D may be TRBD1 or TRBD2 (7 bases each). The CDR3 loop is CASRGGTVPTGELFF. As DNA, the CDR3 is TGTGCCAGTAGGGGGGGGACAGTCCCTACCGGGGAGCTGTTTTTT.